What follows is one TCR beta chain and its context. Its specificity is not known. V lost 0 bases, J lost 7 bases, and 22 bases lay in between. Germline loops: CDR1 MGHDK, CDR2 SYGVNS. The length of the CDR3 is 17 residues. Both TCR beta VDJ combination and CDR3 sequence profiling were carried out. Genomic DNA was the template for this profiling. A single record per CDR3 protein comes from TCRdb applying MiXCR to the reads. The sample lists roughly 58,000 distinct CDR3 sequences; about 50% were seen once. This specimen belongs to a study of CD8+CD57+ T cells in acquired aplastic anemia. Across the whole study: Across the sorted CD4+ and CD8+ cells, DNA amounts averaged approximately 3.1 ug.

Study conclusions and caveats: Roughly 29 was the count of CD8+ CDR3 sequences that patients shared with controls.

The source of this sequence is a human donor in good health, serving as a control. What was sequenced was sorted CD4+, CD8+, or CD8+CD57+ T cells (not recorded which) from PBMCs. The chain is built from TRBV25-1 and TRBJ2-7; D gene ambiguous. The CDR3 region is CASSEYLGGPTLREQYF. The CDR3 coding sequence is TGTGCCAGCAGTGAATACCTCGGCGGCCCTACCCTTCGGGAGCAGTACTTC.